This T cell receptor (beta chain) was recorded in a study of prognosis after radiotherapy for stage I lung cancer. Germline-derived CDR1 and CDR2 are SNHLY and FYNNEI. After removal of 10 bases from V and 0 bases from J, the junction contained 3 bases not matched to a gene. This CDR3 has 12 residues. Genomic DNA was the source, and TCR beta CDR3 was amplified from it by two-round multiplex PCR. Amplification in first-round PCR relied on primers specific to each TRBV and TRBJ gene. From the multiplex PCR reads, TCRdb called clonotypes with MiXCR, one entry per CDR3 protein. The table includes about 20,000 distinct CDR3 sequences, more than 40% detected once. This clonotype was detected a few times.

This TCR came from a donor older than 45 with non-small cell lung cancer. The chain is built from TRBV2 and TRBJ2-7; 7 positions agree with TRBD2. Here the sequenced sample was PBMCs, taken before or after stereotactic body radiation therapy (not recorded which). The CDR3 spells CATQRDSYEQYF. In nucleotides, the CDR3 is TGTGCCACCCAGCGGGACTCCTACGAGCAGTACTTC.